This T cell receptor beta chain stems from a study of cytomegalovirus exposure and HLA in healthy donors. Study-wide results and limits: Associated with cytomegalovirus, according to the listing, were some 150 TCR beta chains. One later analysis, an examination of the 120 or so validation repertoires, found that first-cohort TCR clusters tended to co-occur in them.

The CDR3 extends over 15 amino acids. V was clipped by 3 bases and J by 1 base, with 15 bases between them. Germline V gene sequence: CDR1 GTSNPN, CDR2 SVGIG (reference sequence). Concerning this clone itself: The antigen remains undetermined.

Some clones are missing from TCRdb's copy, which holds only in-frame ones; the method was immunoSEQ multiplex PCR. The sample has some 68,000 clones; roughly 97% are singletons. The sequenced sample consisted of PBMCs. The sequence was collected from a man younger than 35 in good health and CMV-seronegative. The chain links TRBV30 to TRBJ1-1, with D possibly matching TRBD1 (6 bases). CDR3 loop: CAWRATGFRNTEAFF. The CDR3 coding sequence is TGTGCCTGGAGGGCCACAGGGTTTAGGAACACTGAAGCTTTCTTT. The entire variable domain, with the rest obtained from reference TRBV30 and TRBJ1-1, is as follows: SQTIHQWPATLVQPVGSPLSLECTVEGTSNPNLYWYRQAAGRGLQLLFYSVGIGQISSEVPQNLSASRPQDRQFILSSKKLLLSDSGFYLCAWRATGFRNTEAFFGQGTRLTVV.